These 29 T cell receptor beta chains came from one sample sequenced in a study of preoperative IRX-2 immunotherapy in early breast cancer. Profiling relied on immunoSEQ multiplex PCR, and the TCRdb table lists in-frame clones only, not all of them. The sample shows about 5,600 clones, over 60% of them seen only once. The sample's treatment: preoperative locoregional IRX-2 cytokine immunotherapy. The sequences come from tumor tissue, collected before IRX-2 immunotherapy. Receptor source: a human donor with breast cancer.

The CDR3 here is CASSQSRATISYEQYF. For the CDR3, the DNA is TGCGCCAGCAGTCAATCGAGGGCAACGATCTCCTACGAGCAGTACTTC. The chain uses TRBV23-1 and TRBJ2-7; weak D call: TRBD2 (5 bases). TRBV23-1 is noted as an ORF with a role that remains uncertain. The CDR3 length is 16 residues. V was trimmed by 0 bases and J by 0 bases, leaving 12 bases between them.

The chain joins TRBV6-8 to TRBJ1-1; D is possibly TRBD1 (5 bases). Germline CDR1 is MNHGY and CDR2 is SAAAGT. The germline V and J ends were trimmed by 5 bases and 5 bases, with 18 bases remaining between them. The CDR3 extends over 15 amino acids. The CDR3: CASSPHPGRWTEAFF. CDR3 DNA: TGTGCCAGCAGTCCCCACCCGGGGCGGTGGACTGAAGCTTTCTTT.

The chain is built from TRBV10-2 and TRBJ2-4; 13 nucleotides align to TRBD2. This CDR3 spans 16 amino acids. Trimming at V came to 0 bases and at J to 9 bases, leaving 5 bases not matched to a gene. The germline CDR1 and CDR2 sequences are WSHSY and SAAADI. The CDR3 region is CASSESGTSGIGIQYF. The CDR3 nucleotides are TGCGCCAGCAGTGAGTCCGGGACTAGCGGGATTGGCATTCAGTACTTC.

This chain uses TRBV14 with TRBJ2-7, with D maybe TRBD2 (6 bases). V gave up 4 bases and J gave up 5 bases, with 9 bases separating them. CDR3 length: 12 residues. Germline V lookup: CDR1 SGHDN, CDR2 FVKESK. CDR3 in amino acids: CASSPGGNEQYF. The CDR3 DNA is TGTGCCAGCAGCCCCGGGGGAAACGAGCAGTACTTC.

The V gene is TRBV18, the J gene TRBJ2-1, with 7 bases that match TRBD2. This CDR3 spans 16 amino acids. The V gene's germline CDR1 is KGHSH and CDR2 LQKENI. Trimming at V came to 0 bases and at J to 2 bases, leaving 4 bases not matched to a gene. The CDR3 reads CASSPPVAGPYNEQFF. The CDR3 DNA follows: TGTGCCAGCTCACCACCGGTAGCGGGCCCCTACAATGAGCAGTTCTTC.

This chain connects TRBV6-7 to TRBJ2-2, with 10 bases aligning to TRBD2. TRBV6-7 is reported as an ORF; its role is uncertain. This CDR3 is 19 amino acids long. Losses at the gene ends were 4 bases for V and 2 bases for J; bases not matched to a gene: 13. CDR3: CASSSPGSSGSANTGELFF. DNA of the CDR3: TGTGCCAGCAGTTCCCCGGGTTCTAGCGGGAGTGCAAACACCGGGGAGCTGTTTTTT.

The V call is TRBV5-1, the J call TRBJ2-1, with 7 bases aligning to TRBD2. After removal of 0 bases from V and 3 bases from J, the junction contained 3 bases not matched to a gene. The germline gives CDR1 SGHRS, CDR2 YFSETQ. This CDR3 is 15 amino acids long. Here the CDR3 DNA reads TGCGCCAGCAGCTTGGGGAGCGGGGACTACAATGAGCAGTTCTTC. Residues: CASSLGSGDYNEQFF.

The chain carries TRBV6-8 and TRBJ1-2; 7 nucleotides agree with TRBD1. Germline V CDR1 and CDR2: MNHGY, SAAAGT. The CDR3 is made up of 13 amino acids. V lost 6 bases, J lost 4 bases, and 5 bases stayed unmatched. CDR3 sequence: CASRTRGPYGYTF. CDR3 bases: TGTGCCAGCAGGACAAGGGGGCCCTATGGCTACACCTTC.

This clone has more than one count but fewer than ten. V gene TRBV19 combines with J gene TRBJ2-2, with 10 positions matching TRBD1. In germline, CDR1 is LNHDA, CDR2 SQIVND (reference sequence). This CDR3 region has 16 residues. Losses at the gene ends were 5 bases for V and 1 base for J; bases not matched to a gene: 4. Here the CDR3 DNA reads TGTGCCAGTAGTGTCCGGGACAGGGGGAACACCGGGGAGCTGTTTTTT. This encodes CASSVRDRGNTGELFF.

This clone was observed a handful of times. The rearrangement joins TRBV15 to TRBJ2-5; 11 nucleotides match TRBD1. V shed 4 bases, J shed 5 bases, and the junction held 6 bases outside the gene matches. Germline V CDR1 and CDR2: LNHNV, YYDKDF (reference sequence). The CDR3 length is 15 residues. The CDR3 sequence is CATSTDRGRSETQYF. Here the CDR3 DNA reads TGTGCCACCAGCACGGACAGGGGGCGATCTGAGACCCAGTACTTC.

This chain connects TRBV19 to TRBJ1-1, with unresolved D. The germline V and J ends were trimmed by 6 bases and 5 bases, with 13 bases remaining between them. The CDR3 is made up of 13 amino acids. Germline V gives CDR1 LNHDA, CDR2 SQIVND (reference sequence). In DNA form, the CDR3 reads TGTGCCAGTAGCCTGCCTCCTAGGACTGAAGCTTTCTTT. Encoded protein: CASSLPPRTEAFF.

The chain combines TRBV19 with TRBJ2-7; no reliable D call. This CDR3 has 12 amino acids. Trimming left V 6 bases short and J 0 bases short, with 6 bases between. CDR1 is LNHDA and CDR2 is SQIVND in the germline V gene (reference sequence). The CDR3 coding sequence is TGTGCCAGTAGATCGAACTCCTACGAGCAGTACTTC. This translates into CASRSNSYEQYF.

The chain recombines TRBV8-2 with TRBJ2-1; the D call of TRBD2 is as the table states it, not checked on the DNA. TRBV8-2 is a known pseudogene. The CDR3 sequence is 13 residues long. The CDR3 DNA is TGTGCCAGCAGTGGAAGGACTAGTTTTGAGCAGTTCTTC. Translated: CASSGRTSFEQFF.

The sample holds one count of this clone. The rearrangement links TRBV5-1 to TRBJ1-1; the D gene is possibly TRBD1 (6 bases). The CDR3 consists of 15 residues. Germline lookup yields CDR1 SGHRS and CDR2 YFSETQ. Trimming removed 0 bases at V and 4 bases at J, with 13 bases between. For the CDR3, the DNA is TGCGCCAGCAGCTTGGGACAGGCTGGGGGCACTGAAGCTTTCTTT. Its protein product is CASSLGQAGGTEAFF.

The rearrangement joins TRBV9 to TRBJ1-4; D gene ambiguous. This CDR3 is 15 amino acids long. Trimming left V 4 bases short and J 8 bases short, with 18 bases between. Germline values: CDR1 SGDLS, CDR2 YYNGEE. The CDR3 sequence is CASSRIGPVGEKLFF. The CDR3 bases are TGTGCCAGCAGCAGAATAGGGCCAGTAGGAGAAAAACTGTTTTTT.

This clone was counted between two and nine times. This rearrangement joins TRBV6-8 to TRBJ1-1; D gene unclear. Germline lookup yields CDR1 MNHGY and CDR2 SAAAGT. Trimming stripped 0 bases from V and 0 bases from J, with 14 bases between. The CDR3 runs to 17 residues. CDR3 coding DNA: TGTGCCAGCAGTTACTCCGACGGAAATTACATGAACACTGAAGCTTTCTTT. Residues: CASSYSDGNYMNTEAFF.

J is TRBJ2-3 and V is TRBV11-3, with TRBD1 as a possible D gene (5 bases). Per the germline V gene, CDR1 is SGHNT and CDR2 is YENEEA. Trimming pared 4 bases from V and 2 bases from J, leaving 13 bases between. The CDR3 sequence is 15 residues long. CDR3 DNA sequence: TGTGCCAGCAGCTCAGATGGACACTACACAGATACGCAGTATTTT. Its translation: CASSSDGHYTDTQYF.

J is TRBJ2-1 and V is TRBV23-1; 8 bases are shared with TRBD2. TRBV23-1 is marked as an open reading frame, function uncertain. V lost 6 bases, J lost 8 bases, and 6 bases stayed unmatched. The CDR3 is 13 amino acids. CDR3 coding DNA: TGCGCCAGCAGACCGCTAGCGGGCGATGAGCAGTTCTTC. The encoded protein is CASRPLAGDEQFF.

By frequency in the sample, this clone is medium-sized (0.01 to 0.1%). J is TRBJ1-4 and V is TRBV15; TRBD1 might be the D (6 bases). Germline CDR1 reads LNHNV; CDR2 reads YYDKDF (reference sequence). Trimming stripped 0 bases from V and 8 bases from J, with 10 bases between. The CDR3 consists of 14 residues. The CDR3 sequence is CATSREGGREKLFF. CDR3 nucleotide sequence: TGTGCCACCAGCAGAGAGGGGGGGCGGGAAAAACTGTTTTTT.

The genes are TRBV7-6 and TRBJ1-2, with D unresolved. Per the germline V gene, CDR1 is SGHVS and CDR2 is FNYEAQ. The CDR3 sequence is 14 residues long. Trimming cost V 2 bases and J 7 bases, with 14 bases left between them. As DNA, the CDR3 is TGTGCCAGCAGCTTATTAACGTCACGGCCTGGCTACACCTTC. Translating it yields CASSLLTSRPGYTF.

This clone was observed a handful of times. As DNA, the CDR3 is TGTGCCAGTAGTATAGATTGGGGTAGCAATCAGCCCCAGCATTTT. Translating it yields CASSIDWGSNQPQHF. The rearrangement links TRBV19 to TRBJ1-5; unclear D gene. V lost 0 bases and J lost 0, with 6 bases in between. The germline V gene has CDR1 LNHDA and CDR2 SQIVND (reference sequence). The CDR3 sequence is 15 residues long.

The rearrangement uses TRBV6-8 and TRBJ2-1, with TRBD1 matching 7 bases. J gave up 10 bases and V 5 bases, and 8 bases lay outside the gene matches. Germline CDR1 MNHGY, CDR2 SAAAGT. This CDR3 is built from 13 residues. In nucleotides, the CDR3 is TGTGCCAGCAGTGAGACAGGGTCGTTAGAGCAGTTCTTC. Translated: CASSETGSLEQFF.

The rearrangement joins TRBV6-8 to TRBJ2-7; 7 bases are a match to TRBD2. CDR3 length equals 15 residues. The V segment lost 2 bases and the J segment 1 base; nucleotides outside the gene matches: 5. The V gene's germline CDR1 is MNHGY and CDR2 SAAAGT. CDR3 sequence: CASSYIGGSSYEQYF. The CDR3 region has the DNA TGTGCCAGCAGTTACATCGGCGGGAGTTCCTACGAGCAGTACTTC.

The chain has TRBV19 and TRBJ1-1, with D possibly matching TRBD1 (5 bases). V lost 3 bases to trimming and J lost 11 bases, with 19 bases between them. The CDR3 covers 14 residues. CDR1 and CDR2 (germline): LNHDA, SQIVND (reference sequence). CDR3 protein: CASSILSGAPWAFF. CDR3 in DNA: TGTGCCAGTAGTATTCTATCCGGGGCGCCGTGGGCTTTCTTT.

The chain joins TRBV23-1 to TRBJ2-7, with 7 nucleotides matching TRBD1. TRBV23-1 is identified as an open reading frame with a role that is uncertain. CDR3 size: 14 residues. The V gene end was trimmed by 6 bases and the J gene end by 2 bases; junction bases not matched to a gene: 7. The CDR3 DNA sequence: TGCGCCAGCAGCTTGGGACAGATTACCTACGAGCAGTACTTC. Translated: CASSLGQITYEQYF.

Only a few counts were recorded for this clone. The chain employs TRBV11-3 and TRBJ2-3; 7 nucleotides agree with TRBD2. V gave up 5 bases and J gave up 2 bases; unmatched junction bases: 10. The CDR3 is 16 amino acids. Germline values: CDR1 SGHNT, CDR2 YENEEA. The CDR3 reads CASSPPSGPLTDTQYF. CDR3 in DNA: TGTGCCAGCAGCCCTCCTAGCGGACCGCTCACAGATACGCAGTATTTT.

The chain links TRBV5-1 to TRBJ2-5, with D possibly called TRBD1 or TRBD2 (5 bases each). V was trimmed by 1 base and J by 4 bases, leaving 11 bases between them. The CDR3 sequence is 14 residues long. Germline V gene lookup returns CDR1 SGHRS and CDR2 YFSETQ. The CDR3: CASSLSGRVETQYF. CDR3 nucleotides: TGCGCCAGCAGCTTGAGCGGCAGGGTAGAGACCCAGTACTTC. The entire variable domain, with the rest obtained from reference TRBV5-1 and TRBJ2-5, is as follows: KAGVTQTPRYLIKTRGQQVTLSCSPISGHRSVSWYQQTPGQGLQFLFEYFSETQRNKGNFPGRFSGRQFSNSRSEMNVSTLELGDSALYLCASSLSGRVETQYFGPGTRLLVL.

This clone was detected only once. The rearrangement joins TRBV29-1 to TRBJ2-1; 14 nucleotides align to TRBD2. V shed 5 bases and J 6 bases; nucleotides not matched to a gene: 3. Germline loops: CDR1 SQVTM, CDR2 ANQGSEA. The CDR3 covers 14 residues. CDR3 sequence reads: CSVTTSGRANEQFF. DNA for the CDR3: TGCAGCGTTACGACTAGCGGGAGGGCCAATGAGCAGTTCTTC.

The rearrangement uses TRBV19 and TRBJ2-7, with TRBD2 matching over 8 bases. Trimming removed 6 bases from V and 2 bases from J; junction bases left unmatched: 6. The CDR3 spans 14 residues. Germline loops: CDR1 LNHDA, CDR2 SQIVND (reference sequence). CDR3 loop: CASRSGSSTYEQYF. The CDR3 DNA is TGTGCCAGTAGGAGCGGGAGTTCCACCTACGAGCAGTACTTC.